These 4 T cell receptor beta chains were all obtained from the same sample, sequenced in a study of somatic mutations in cytotoxic T cells in rheumatoid arthritis. Assay used: immunoSEQ multiplex PCR; TCRdb lists only in-frame clones, some missing. The sample records several thousand clones, around 74% being singletons. Sequencing input: CD8+ T cells sorted from blood. These receptors were obtained from a woman in her forties or fifties in good health.

The chain joins TRBV28 to TRBJ1-1; weak D call: TRBD1 (6 bases). The CDR3 sequence is 15 residues long. V lost 1 base to trimming and J lost 1 base, with 10 bases between them. Germline-derived CDR1 and CDR2 are MDHEN and SYDVKM. The CDR3 is CASSLYRTENTEAFF. CDR3 sequence (DNA): TGTGCCAGCAGTTTATACAGGACAGAGAACACTGAAGCTTTCTTT.

The chain links TRBV7-9 to TRBJ2-5, with D perhaps matching TRBD2 (6 bases). Per the germline V gene, CDR1 is SEHNR and CDR2 is FQNEAQ (reference sequence). Trimming stripped 4 bases from V and 5 bases from J, with 17 bases between. The CDR3 has 15 amino acids. In DNA, the CDR3 is TGTGCCAGCAGCTCACCGGGACTCCCCCTGGAGACCCAGTACTTC. It specifies CASSSPGLPLETQYF.

This CDR3 reads CASSQDSSGTLPYEQYF. In nucleotides, the CDR3 is TGCGCCAGCAGCCAAGATTCCTCCGGGACACTTCCCTACGAGCAGTACTTC. This rearrangement joins TRBV4-3 to TRBJ2-7, with D perhaps TRBD1 (6 bases). With 0 bases removed from V and 2 bases from J, the gap between germline ends came to 17 bases. CDR3 length: 17 amino acids. The germline V gene encodes CDR1 LGHNA and CDR2 YSLEER.

The V gene is TRBV6-5, the J gene TRBJ2-1; 7 bases match TRBD2. The J segment lost 5 bases and the V segment lost 5 bases, leaving 6 bases of the junction unmatched. CDR3 length: 14 residues. Germline-derived CDR1 and CDR2 are MNHEY and SVGAGI. The CDR3 region has the DNA TGTGCCAGCAGTCTCCGACTAGCAGACAATGAGCAGTTCTTC. This translates into CASSLRLADNEQFF.